This T cell receptor (beta chain) was identified in a study of blood T cell repertoires in COVID-19. At the level of the study: Sites across the United States, Italy and Spain contributed samples from acute and convalescent COVID-19. PBMCs, B-cell-depleted T cells, or T cells provided the cDNA or gDNA that made up the material.

V lost 2 bases, J lost 5 bases, and 10 bases lay in between. The CDR3 has 13 residues. CDR1 is SEHNR, CDR2 FQNEAQ, per germline (reference sequence). Original methodology: Amplifying reference gene primers gave estimates of nucleated cell counts. Data came from immunoSEQ multiplex PCR; TCRdb stores just in-frame clones and leaves some out. Clone size and the V and J calls come from that table; the DNA yielded D and trimming. The data contain over 200,000 clones, about 87% of them singletons. The rearrangement links TRBV7-9 to TRBJ2-7; possible D gene TRBD1, 5 bases. Sequenced material: peripheral blood. This TCR derives from a man aged 55 to 70 who had recovered from COVID-19. CDR3 bases: TGTGCCAGCAGCTTAATCAGGGTGGACGAGCAGTACTTC. It codes for CASSLIRVDEQYF.